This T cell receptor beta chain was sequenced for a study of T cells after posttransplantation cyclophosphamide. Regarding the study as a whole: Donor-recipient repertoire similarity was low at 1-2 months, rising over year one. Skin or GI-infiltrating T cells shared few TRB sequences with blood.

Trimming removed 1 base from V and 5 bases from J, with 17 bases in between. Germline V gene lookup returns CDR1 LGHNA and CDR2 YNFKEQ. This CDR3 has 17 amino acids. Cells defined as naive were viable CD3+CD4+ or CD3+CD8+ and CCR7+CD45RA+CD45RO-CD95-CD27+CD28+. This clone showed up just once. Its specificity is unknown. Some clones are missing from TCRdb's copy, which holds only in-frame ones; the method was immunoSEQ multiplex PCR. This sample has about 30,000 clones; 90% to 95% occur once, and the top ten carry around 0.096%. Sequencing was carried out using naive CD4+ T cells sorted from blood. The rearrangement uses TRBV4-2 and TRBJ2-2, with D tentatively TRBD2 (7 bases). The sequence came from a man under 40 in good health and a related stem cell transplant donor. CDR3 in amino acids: CASSQGEGGAGTGELFF. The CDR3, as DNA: TGTGCCAGCAGCCAAGGAGAAGGGGGGGCGGGGACCGGGGAGCTGTTTTTT.